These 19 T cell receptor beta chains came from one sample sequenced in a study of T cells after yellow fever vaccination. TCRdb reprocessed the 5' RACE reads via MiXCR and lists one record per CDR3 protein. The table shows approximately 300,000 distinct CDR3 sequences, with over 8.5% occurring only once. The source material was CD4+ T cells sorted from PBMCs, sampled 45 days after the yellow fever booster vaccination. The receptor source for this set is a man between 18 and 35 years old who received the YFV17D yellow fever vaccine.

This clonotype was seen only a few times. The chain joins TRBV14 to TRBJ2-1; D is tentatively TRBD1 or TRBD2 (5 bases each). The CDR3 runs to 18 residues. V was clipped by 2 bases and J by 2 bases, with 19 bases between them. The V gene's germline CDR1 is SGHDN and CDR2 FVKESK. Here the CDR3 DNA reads TGTGCCAGCAGCCAAAGGATTTCCGGGACCGAACCCTACAATGAGCAGTTCTTC. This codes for CASSQRISGTEPYNEQFF.

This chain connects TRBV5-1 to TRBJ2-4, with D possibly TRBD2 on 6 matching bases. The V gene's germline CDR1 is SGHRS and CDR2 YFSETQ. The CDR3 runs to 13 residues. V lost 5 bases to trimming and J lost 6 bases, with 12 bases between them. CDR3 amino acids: CASSRPEGNIQYF. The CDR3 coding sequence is TGCGCCAGCAGTCGTCCGGAGGGAAACATTCAGTACTTC.

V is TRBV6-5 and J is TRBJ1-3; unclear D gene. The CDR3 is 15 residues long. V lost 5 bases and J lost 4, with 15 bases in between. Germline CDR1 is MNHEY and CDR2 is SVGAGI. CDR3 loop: CASSPRRAGGNTIYF. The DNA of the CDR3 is TGTGCCAGCAGTCCCCGACGGGCGGGCGGAAACACCATATATTTT.

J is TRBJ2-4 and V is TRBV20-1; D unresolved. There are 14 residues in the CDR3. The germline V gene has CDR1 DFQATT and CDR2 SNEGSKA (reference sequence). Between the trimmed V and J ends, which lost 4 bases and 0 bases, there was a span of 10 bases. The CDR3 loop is CSAISELAKNIQYF. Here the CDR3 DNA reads TGCAGTGCTATCTCCGAGCTAGCCAAAAACATTCAGTACTTC.

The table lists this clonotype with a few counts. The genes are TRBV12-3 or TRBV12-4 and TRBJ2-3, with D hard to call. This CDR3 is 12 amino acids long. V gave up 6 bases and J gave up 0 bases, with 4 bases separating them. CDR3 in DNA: TGTGCCAGCAGGCTTAGCACAGATACGCAGTATTTT. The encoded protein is CASRLSTDTQYF.

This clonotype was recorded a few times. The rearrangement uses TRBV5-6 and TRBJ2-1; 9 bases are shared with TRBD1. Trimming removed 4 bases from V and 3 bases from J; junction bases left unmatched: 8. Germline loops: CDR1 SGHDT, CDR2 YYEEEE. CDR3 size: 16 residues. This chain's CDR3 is CASSADRGMLYNEQFF. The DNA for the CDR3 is TGTGCCAGCAGCGCCGACAGGGGGATGCTCTACAATGAGCAGTTCTTC.

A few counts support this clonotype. The CDR3 coding sequence is TGCGCCAGCAGCCAGGAAGTCCAGGGCCGGCAGGATGAAAAACTGTTTTTT. As protein: CASSQEVQGRQDEKLFF. The V call is TRBV4-3, the J call TRBJ1-4; D might be TRBD1 (5 bases). The V end was cut by 3 bases, the J end by 6 bases, with 20 bases between. The CDR3 extends over 17 amino acids. Germline V lookup: CDR1 LGHNA, CDR2 YSLEER.

CDR3 loop: CASSWGVAGSYEQYF. The DNA of the CDR3 is TGTGCCAGCAGCTGGGGCGTAGCGGGCTCCTACGAGCAGTACTTC. J is TRBJ2-7 and V is TRBV7-2; TRBD2 aligns across 7 bases. This CDR3 region has 15 residues. Unmatched junction bases numbered 6, after V lost 4 bases and J lost 0 bases. Germline V gene sequence: CDR1 SGHTA, CDR2 FQGNSA.

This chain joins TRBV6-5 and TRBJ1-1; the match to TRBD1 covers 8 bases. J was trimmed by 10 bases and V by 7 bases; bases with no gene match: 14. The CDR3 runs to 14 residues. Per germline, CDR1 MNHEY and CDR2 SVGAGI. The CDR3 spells CASTPGDRNGVAFF. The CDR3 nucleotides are TGTGCCAGCACCCCAGGGGACAGGAATGGTGTAGCTTTCTTT.

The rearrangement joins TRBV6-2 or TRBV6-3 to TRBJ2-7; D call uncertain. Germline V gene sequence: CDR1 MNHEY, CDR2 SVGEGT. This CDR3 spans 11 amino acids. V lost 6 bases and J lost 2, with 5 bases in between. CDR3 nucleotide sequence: TGTGCCAGCAGGTATACCTACGAGCAGTACTTC. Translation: CASRYTYEQYF.

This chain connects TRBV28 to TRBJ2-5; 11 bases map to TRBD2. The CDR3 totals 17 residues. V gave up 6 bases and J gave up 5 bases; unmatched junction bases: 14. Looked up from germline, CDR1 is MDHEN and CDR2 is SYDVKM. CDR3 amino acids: CASRKNSVSSGGETQYF. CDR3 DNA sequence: TGTGCCAGCAGGAAGAATTCAGTGTCTAGCGGGGGGGAGACCCAGTACTTC.

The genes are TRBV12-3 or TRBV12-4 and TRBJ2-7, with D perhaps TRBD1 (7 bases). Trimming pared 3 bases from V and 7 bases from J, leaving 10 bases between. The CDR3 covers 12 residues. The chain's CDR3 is CASSFAGGEQYF. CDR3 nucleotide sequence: TGTGCCAGCAGTTTCGCAGGGGGGGAGCAGTACTTC.

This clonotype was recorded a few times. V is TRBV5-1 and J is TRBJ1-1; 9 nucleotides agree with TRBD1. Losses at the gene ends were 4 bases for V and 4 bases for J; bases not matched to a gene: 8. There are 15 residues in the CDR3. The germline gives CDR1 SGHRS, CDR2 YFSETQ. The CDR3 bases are TGCGCCAGCAGCCTAACAGGGGGCGAGGGCACTGAAGCTTTCTTT. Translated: CASSLTGGEGTEAFF.

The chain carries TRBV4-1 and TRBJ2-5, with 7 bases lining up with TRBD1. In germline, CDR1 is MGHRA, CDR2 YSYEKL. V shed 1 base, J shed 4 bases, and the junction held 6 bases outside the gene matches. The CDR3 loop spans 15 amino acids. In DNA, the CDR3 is TGCGCCAGCAGCCAAGGGACAGGAGGATCAGAGACCCAGTACTTC. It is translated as CASSQGTGGSETQYF.

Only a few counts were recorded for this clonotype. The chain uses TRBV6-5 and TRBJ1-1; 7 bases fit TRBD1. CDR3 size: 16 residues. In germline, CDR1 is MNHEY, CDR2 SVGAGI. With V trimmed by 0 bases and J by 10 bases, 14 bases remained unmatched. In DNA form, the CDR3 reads TGTGCCAGCAGTTACTCGAAGTTGCTGGCACACAGGGGAGCTTTCTTT. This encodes CASSYSKLLAHRGAFF.

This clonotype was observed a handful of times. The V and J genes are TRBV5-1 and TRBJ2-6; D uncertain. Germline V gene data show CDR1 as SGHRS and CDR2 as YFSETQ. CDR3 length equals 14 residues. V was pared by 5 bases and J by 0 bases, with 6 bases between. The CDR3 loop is CASRVTSGANVLTF. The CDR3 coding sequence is TGCGCCAGCAGGGTTACCTCTGGGGCCAACGTCCTGACTTTC.

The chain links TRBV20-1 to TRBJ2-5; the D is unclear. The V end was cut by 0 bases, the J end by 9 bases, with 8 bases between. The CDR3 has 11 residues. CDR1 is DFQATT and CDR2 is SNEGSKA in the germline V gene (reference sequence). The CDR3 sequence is CSARDPLSQYF. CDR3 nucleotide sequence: TGCAGTGCTAGAGATCCATTGTCCCAGTACTTC.

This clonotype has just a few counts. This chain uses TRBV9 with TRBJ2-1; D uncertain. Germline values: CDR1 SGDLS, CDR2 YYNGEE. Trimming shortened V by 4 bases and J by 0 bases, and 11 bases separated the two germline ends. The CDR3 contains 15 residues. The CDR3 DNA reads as TGTGCCAGCAGCCGAGACTGGAGCTCCTACAATGAGCAGTTCTTC. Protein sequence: CASSRDWSSYNEQFF.

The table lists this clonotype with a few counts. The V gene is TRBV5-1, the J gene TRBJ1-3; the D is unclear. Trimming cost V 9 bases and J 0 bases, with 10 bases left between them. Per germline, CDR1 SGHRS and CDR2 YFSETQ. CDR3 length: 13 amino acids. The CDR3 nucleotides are TGCGCCACCGCACTGGACTCTGGAAACACCATATATTTT. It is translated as CATALDSGNTIYF.